These T cell receptor beta chains were read from a single sample in a study of blood T cell repertoires in COVID-19. Assay used: immunoSEQ multiplex PCR; TCRdb lists only in-frame clones, some missing. The sample holds roughly 260,000 clones, around 87% seen once. The sequencing input was peripheral blood. Receptors originate from a woman between 50 and 59 years old with acute or convalescent COVID-19. Each CDR3 is given with its conserved first and last residue.

>TRBJ1-5|TRBV19
CASSIRTGFNQPQHF
>TRBJ1-2|TRBV7-9
CASSAQGYGYTF
>TRBJ2-7|TRBV30
CAWSAGLLSSYEQYF
>TRBJ2-3|TRBV7-9
CASSSGRNTQYF
>TRBJ1-6|TRBV18
CASSPTGAKSYNSPLHF
>TRBJ1-5|TRBV5-5
CASSLGSTGVGNQPQHF
>TRBJ2-7|TRBV18
CASSPFRSSYEQYF
>TRBJ2-5|TRBV5-1
CASSLGVTKQETQYF
>TRBJ2-1|TRBV18
CASSPRSGRVYNEQFF
>TRBJ1-1|TRBV3-1/TRBV3-2
CASSQGHNTEAFF
>TRBJ2-2|TRBV6-2/TRBV6-3
CASSYSSERRGASGELFF
>TRBJ2-7|TRBV28
CASSLLAGVYHEQYF
>TRBJ1-4|TRBV2
CASRDSNEKLFF
>TRBJ2-2|TRBV2
CASSDKLAGTGELFF
>TRBJ2-5|TRBV7-3
CASSLIGGGQQETQYF
>TRBJ2-3|TRBV2
CASSLAGIDTQYF
>TRBJ2-1|TRBV29-1
CSVGGGQINEQFF
>TRBJ2-2|TRBV24-1
CATSDPTRGVNTGELFF
>TRBJ2-5|TRBV19
CASSITSGSMETQYF
>TRBJ2-2|TRBV9
CASSVGTSVGTGELFF
>TRBJ1-5|TRBV7-2
CASSLGAGRGYQPQHF